This TCR beta chain derives from a study of regulatory T cells in long-lasting Graves disease listed by TCRdb under 2021. As for the study more broadly: Persistent Graves' disease was defined as antithyroid drug treatment for over 5 years with persistently positive TSH receptor autoantibodies. Patients with persistent Graves' disease were compared with patients with newly diagnosed Graves' disease using TCR sequencing and RNA sequencing of peripheral blood. The study was registered as a clinical trial and conducted in China. A total of 33 samples underwent TCR sequencing, from about 13 patients with persistent Graves' disease and 20 or so patients with newly diagnosed Graves' disease. In the clinical cohort, patients with persistent Graves' disease had used antithyroid drugs for an average of roughly 10 years.

As concerns this clonotype: Its antigen specificity is not known. No qualities accompany the bases; no much larger clone lies one base away.

V lost 4 bases and J lost 7 bases, and the count of bases not matched to a germline gene is 13. Looking up the germline V gene (reference sequence) yields CDR1 DFQATT and CDR2 SNEGSKA. The CDR3 measures 15 amino acids from cysteine to phenylalanine. Solely the CDR3 DNA is kept, with 45 bases framed from the first base. Paper-wide results and their limitations: Persistent patients shared more public clonotypes among themselves (around 3,000) than newly diagnosed patients did (about 900). Persistent Graves' disease patients showed lower TCR Shannon entropy and fewer highly expanded clones than newly diagnosed patients, suggesting clonal expansion. Because the primary lesion, thyroid tissue, could not be accessed, the study looked at peripheral blood alone. TRBV28, TRBJ1-2 and TRBJ2-5 were preferentially used in persistent disease, while TRBV20-1 and TRBJ2-1 were favored in newly diagnosed disease. The small sample size was acknowledged by the authors as a limitation that may reduce accuracy. Sequencing and analysis were limited to the TCR beta chain.

Receptors were amplified or captured by multiplex PCR. The sequencer listed for this sample is Illumina HiSeq 4000. CDR3 regions were amplified by Arm-PCR with iRepertoire HTBI primers to construct TCR beta libraries. Before sequencing, the PCR products underwent gel purification. The authors' analysis ran thus. A total of 60 to 80 TRBV and 14 TRBJ segments were identified across samples and were used for gene usage analysis of CDR3 amino acid clonotypes. COPE and FqMerger were used to merge filtered high-quality paired reads into contigs. BLAST was used to align contigs to the IMGT TRBV, TRBD and TRBJ reference genes, and CDR3 was defined following IMGT. Any clonotype with a frequency above 0.1% was counted as a highly expanded clone. Shannon entropy was used to measure repertoire diversity, and the Gini coefficient was used to measure V-J evenness. A clonotype was considered public if more than one individual shared it. Clones were called with MiXCR by TCRdb after fastp trimmed the public reads at Q25, and only in-frame beta chains were retained. Merged by CDR3 protein, the rows form single entries marked with the most common genes and DNA. These V and J calls originate from TCRdb's pipeline instead of the authors' own analysis. Recorded for this sample are under 500,000 distinct CDR3 sequences; less than 25% of them occurred a single time. The top ten hold 7.8% of the sample.

Explained via the paper, the time point label denotes: persistent/refractory GD, antithyroid drugs over 5 years with positive TRAb. RNA was extracted from PBMCs in TRIzol for both TCR sequencing and RNA sequencing. The diagnosis of Graves' disease followed American Thyroid Association guidelines. The patients came from an endocrinology department in Xi'an, China. From each patient, approximately 10 milliliters of peripheral blood was collected into an EDTA anticoagulant tube. Ficoll Paque Plus density gradient separation was used to isolate PBMCs, and no additional T cell sorting was done. An Agilent 2100 Bioanalyzer and agarose gel were used to check RNA quality, while a NanoDrop 2000 measured RNA concentration.

The sample here was peripheral blood mononuclear cells (PBMCs), taken when the disease was refractory, from a patient treated with antithyroid drugs. Recombination linked TRBV20-1 to TRBJ2-7; TRBD1 lines up with 10 middle nucleotides. The sequence was obtained from a female donor with Graves disease. Here is the DNA: TGCAGTGCTACGAAGCCGGGACAGGGGTCGCGGGAGCAGTACTTC. It translates as CSATKPGQGSREQYF.